This TCR beta chain appears in the sequencing data of a study of cytotoxic CD8 clonotypes in ibrutinib-treated CLL. Study details: Partial response was seen in roughly 25 patients and complete response in 2; after median around 69 months, about 14 stayed remitted, about 12 progressed. Sequencing produced an average of roughly 280,000 productive templates and under 95,000 productive rearrangements per sample. General study results and limits: Sampling times differed between sustained-remission and progressing patients.

In regard to this clone: Its target is unknown.

Germline V CDR1 and CDR2: KGHSH, LQKENI. The V end was cut by 3 bases, the J end by 6 bases, with 9 bases between. CDR3 length: 13 amino acids. The data were produced by immunoSEQ multiplex PCR, yet TCRdb's version contains in-frame clones alone and is incomplete. The repertoire consists of 250,000 to 350,000 clones, with 70% to 80% occurring once and the leading ten covering about 5.3%. The sequence was obtained from a human donor with chronic lymphocytic leukemia. The V gene is TRBV18, the J gene TRBJ2-1, with a tentative D call TRBD1 (5 bases). The sample here was PBMCs, taken at disease progression, from a patient treated with ibrutinib. CDR3 region: CASSPPGRNEQFF. In DNA form, the CDR3 reads TGTGCCAGCTCACCGCCAGGGCGCAATGAGCAGTTCTTC.